This T cell receptor (beta chain) stems from a study of blood T cell repertoires in COVID-19 (dated by TCRdb to the early 2020s). Context from the whole study: Collaborator samples came from the United States, Italy and Spain and covered acute and convalescent phases of COVID-19. The prospective study material was composed of cDNA or gDNA derived from T cells, B-cell-depleted T cells, or PBMCs. Subjects who had been exposed to COVID-19, were actively infected with it, or had recovered from it provided the deeply sampled blood TCRbeta repertoires that made up the dataset. The repertoires were released in a freely available public database meant as a resource for research on the immune response to SARS-CoV-2. Samples were obtained from the ongoing ImmuneRACE study (first 160 participants) and from roughly 1,300 subjects provided by 6 global collaborators. A de-identified subject ID, COVID-19 status, age in years and sex were almost always included in the sample metadata. Where available, HLA class I and class II types were obtained from metadata supplied by the sample provider rather than from assay-based typing. Broader findings and caveats from the paper: The amount of clinical and demographic metadata varied by source and participant and was provided uncurated.

Worth noting for this clone: Its antigen is currently not known. No clone much larger than this one lies a single base away; base qualities are absent.

The immunoSEQ Assay, a bias-controlled multiplex PCR, was used to amplify TCRbeta CDR3 regions from genomic DNA. Per the original workflow: The number of nucleated cells in each sample was estimated from the amplification of reference gene primers within the assay. To quantify the absolute abundance of each unique TCRbeta CDR3 rearrangement, sequence reads were collapsed and filtered. For each sample, productive Simpson clonality was calculated by taking the square root of Simpson's diversity index across productive rearrangements. Not all clones reach the TCRdb copy of this immuneACCESS table, which keeps in-frame sequences only. Checked studies attribute under half of the gap to unresolved V genes and leave the rest unexplained. D and trimming were read from the DNA, whereas the V and J calls and clone size are those reported in that table. The sample table lists 210,000 or so clones, approximately 84% of them with a count of one. 1.8% of the sample is taken by the ten largest.

CDR1 is given as SEHNR and CDR2 as FQNEAQ, both from the germline V gene (reference sequence). From cysteine to phenylalanine, the CDR3 is 13 amino acids long. Here the CDR3 DNA is all that survives: 39 bases in frame from base 1. V drops 8 bases and J drops 4 bases, leaving 14 bases in between. Participants in the prospective study were enrolled through a virtual design, were aged roughly 18 to 90 years, and lived in 24 United States geographic areas. Cohort assignment in the prospective study relied on participant-reported clinical history from a screening survey and a study questionnaire. For ImmuneRACE Cohort 3, a participant was defined as recovered based on two consecutive negative NP/OP PCR tests, clearance by a healthcare professional, or resolution of symptoms. Each participant in the prospective study had whole blood, serum and a nasopharyngeal or oropharyngeal swab collected by mobile phlebotomists. Over a roughly 2-month period, participants in the prospective study had the option of providing additional blood draws and questionnaires. Before DNA extraction, prospective study blood samples were shipped either frozen or at room temperature.

The chain links TRBV7-9 with TRBJ1-2; TRBD1 is perhaps the D gene, given 5 matching bases. The clonotype was recovered from a man in his sixties who had recovered from COVID-19. The specimen was PBMCs or T cells enriched from blood (not recorded which). The nucleotide sequence reads as follows: TGTGCCAGCTCGGTTTCAGGGTTCTATGGCTACACCTTC. Translated, this gives CASSVSGFYGYTF.